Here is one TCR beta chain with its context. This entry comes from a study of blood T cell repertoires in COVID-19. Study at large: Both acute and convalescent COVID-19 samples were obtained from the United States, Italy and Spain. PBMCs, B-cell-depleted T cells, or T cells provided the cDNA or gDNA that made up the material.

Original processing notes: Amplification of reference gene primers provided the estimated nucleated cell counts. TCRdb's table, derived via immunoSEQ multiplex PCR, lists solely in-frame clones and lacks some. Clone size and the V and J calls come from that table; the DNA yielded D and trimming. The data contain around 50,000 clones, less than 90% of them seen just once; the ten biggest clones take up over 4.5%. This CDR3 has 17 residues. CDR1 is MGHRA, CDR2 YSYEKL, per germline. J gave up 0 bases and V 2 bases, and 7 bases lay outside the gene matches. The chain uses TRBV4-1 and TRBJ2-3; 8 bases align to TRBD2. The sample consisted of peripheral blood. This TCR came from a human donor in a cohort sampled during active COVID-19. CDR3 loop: CASSQSTTSASTDTQYF. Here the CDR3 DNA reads TGCGCCAGCAGCCAATCTACGACTAGCGCTAGCACAGATACGCAGTATTTT.